A single sample is the source of the 16 T cell receptor beta chains below, sequenced in a study of T-cell reconstitution after alpha-beta-depleted transplantation in children. A library of TCRbeta sequences, prepared with unique molecular identifiers, was generated. TCRdb itself ran the PCR reads through MiXCR, one entry per CDR3 protein. Among some 9,000 distinct CDR3 sequences listed, 15% to 20% were seen once. This specimen was PBMCs, mostly from graft donor cells, taken 60 days after TCRalphabeta/CD19-depleted stem cell transplant. The origin of the receptors is a girl in the first two years of life who had a stem cell transplant for combined immunodeficiency, so the T cells may come from the graft donor.

This clonotype was seen many times. This sequence joins TRBV24-1 and TRBJ2-1; no clear D gene. Per the germline V gene, CDR1 is KGHDR and CDR2 is SFDVKD. V lost 3 bases to trimming and J lost 0 bases, with 8 bases between them. The CDR3 is 15 residues long. The CDR3 DNA sequence: TGTGCCACCAGTGATCAGACTGGCTCCTACAATGAGCAGTTCTTC. This codes for CATSDQTGSYNEQFF.

This clonotype was found many times. The chain employs TRBV20-1 and TRBJ2-3; 9 bases are a match to TRBD2. Germline CDR1 DFQATT, CDR2 SNEGSKA (reference sequence). The CDR3 length is 16 residues. With 4 bases clipped from V and 2 bases from J, the junction kept 10 bases outside the gene matches. Here the CDR3 reads CSATSPGGGVTDTQYF. In DNA form, the CDR3 reads TGCAGTGCTACATCCCCTGGCGGGGGGGTCACAGATACGCAGTATTTT.

The CDR3 sequence: CASSQGVGAHSGANVLTF. CDR3 sequence (DNA): TGCGCCAGCAGCCAAGGGGTGGGGGCCCACTCTGGGGCCAACGTCCTGACTTTC. The chain is built from TRBV4-3 and TRBJ2-6; the D gene is possibly TRBD1 (6 bases). The V end lost 1 base, the J end lost 0 bases, and 13 bases lay between the germline ends. CDR1 and CDR2 (germline): LGHNA, YSLEER. CDR3 length: 18 residues.

This clonotype was seen repeatedly, ten times or more. The chain has TRBV24-1 and TRBJ2-5; 7 bases map to TRBD2. CDR1 KGHDR and CDR2 SFDVKD come from the germline V gene. CDR3 size: 15 residues. V lost 2 bases, J lost 2 bases, and 4 bases stayed unmatched. CDR3 sequence (DNA): TGTGCCACCAGTGATTGGCGGGGGTATCAAGAGACCCAGTACTTC. As protein: CATSDWRGYQETQYF.

The V gene is TRBV7-2, the J gene TRBJ2-7, with D uncertain. The CDR3 consists of 13 residues. Germline V CDR1 and CDR2: SGHTA, FQGNSA. Trimming cost V 2 bases and J 2 bases, with 7 bases left between them. The CDR3 spells CASSLILTYEQYF. In DNA form, the CDR3 reads TGTGCCAGCAGCTTAATTCTCACCTACGAGCAGTACTTC.

V is TRBV7-2 and J is TRBJ2-7; 8 positions agree with TRBD2. In germline, CDR1 is SGHTA, CDR2 FQGNSA. The CDR3 is made up of 16 amino acids. Germline trimming cut 3 bases from V and 0 bases from J; bases unmatched to any gene: 7. The CDR3 DNA reads TGTGCCAGCAGCTTGAATCCCGGGACTAGCTCCTACGAGCAGTACTTC. The encoded protein is CASSLNPGTSSYEQYF.

This clonotype was seen a handful of times. This rearrangement joins TRBV11-2 to TRBJ2-7, with D unclear. V was pared by 3 bases and J by 5 bases, with 5 bases between. This CDR3 spans 11 amino acids. CDR1 and CDR2 from the germline V gene are SGHAT and FQNNGV. CDR3 sequence reads: CASSFSNEQYF. For the CDR3, the DNA is TGTGCCAGCAGCTTCAGTAACGAGCAGTACTTC.

The chain couples TRBV7-2 to TRBJ1-2, with D possibly TRBD1 on 5 matching bases. The CDR3 has 15 amino acids. Trimming stripped 5 bases from V and 4 bases from J, with 17 bases between. Looked up from germline, CDR1 is SGHTA and CDR2 is FQGNSA. CDR3 sequence: CASSTTPGRLYGYTF. CDR3 DNA sequence: TGTGCCAGCAGCACAACTCCGGGACGCCTCTATGGCTACACCTTC. Based on the CDR3 plus reference TRBV7-2 and TRBJ1-2, the full variable domain is GAGVSQSPSNKVTEKGKDVELRCDPISGHTALYWYRQSLGQGLEFLIYFQGNSAPDKSGLPSDRFSAERTGGSVSTLTIQRTQQEDSAVYLCASSTTPGRLYGYTFGSGTRLTVV.

This clonotype appeared a few times. The gene calls are TRBV4-2 and TRBJ2-5, with D perhaps matching TRBD2 (7 bases). The CDR3 length is 15 residues. The V gene lost 2 bases and the J gene lost 4 bases, with 14 bases spanning the gap. The germline CDR1 and CDR2 sequences are LGHNA and YNFKEQ. The CDR3 region has the DNA TGTGCCAGCAGCCAACCGCTAGGGGGGGGAGAGACCCAGTACTTC. This encodes CASSQPLGGGETQYF.

This clonotype was observed a handful of times. The gene calls are TRBV5-1 and TRBJ2-7; D unclear. The germline V gene encodes CDR1 SGHRS and CDR2 YFSETQ. Trimming removed 0 bases at V and 4 bases at J, with 8 bases between. The CDR3 runs to 13 residues. The CDR3 sequence is CASSLGVQYEQYF. In DNA form, the CDR3 reads TGCGCCAGCAGCTTGGGGGTTCAATACGAGCAGTACTTC.

At least ten counts were recorded for this clonotype. The rearrangement links TRBV20-1 to TRBJ2-1, with 8 bases identical to TRBD2. The germline CDR1 and CDR2 sequences are DFQATT and SNEGSKA (reference sequence). The CDR3 contains 17 residues. V gave up 5 bases and J gave up 7 bases; unmatched junction bases: 19. The CDR3 DNA reads as TGCAGTGCTTCCGTACCAGTCGGGGGGGCTTTAAGAAATGAGCAGTTCTTC. Its protein product is CSASVPVGGALRNEQFF.

This clonotype was observed a few times. The chain uses TRBV20-1 and TRBJ1-4; D call uncertain. This CDR3 spans 15 amino acids. V was cut by 0 bases and J by 8 bases, with 16 bases left in between. Germline V gene sequence: CDR1 DFQATT, CDR2 SNEGSKA (reference sequence). CDR3 residues: CSARDGLAWNEKLFF. The CDR3 DNA reads TGCAGTGCTAGAGACGGACTTGCCTGGAACGAAAAACTGTTTTTT.

A remark on this clonotype: As the CDR3 is not closed by the conserved phenylalanine or tryptophan, this likely results from a read error. The chain recombines TRBV4-2 with TRBJ2-3; 10 bases are shared with TRBD1. V lost 1 base to trimming and J lost 4 bases; unmatched junction nucleotides: 2. The CDR3 loop spans 15 amino acids. In germline, CDR1 is LGHNA, CDR2 YNFKEQ. The CDR3 reads CASSQGQGAADTQYY. The DNA of the CDR3 is TGTGCCAGCAGCCAAGGACAGGGGGCCGCAGATACGCAGTATTAT.

The chain combines TRBV11-1 with TRBJ2-7; 7 positions agree with TRBD1. CDR1 and CDR2 from the germline V gene are SGHAT and FQDESV (reference sequence). The CDR3 extends over 12 amino acids. Trimming cost V 3 bases and J 5 bases; bases outside gene matches: 1. CDR3 sequence (DNA): TGTGCCAGCAGCTTGGACAGGAACGAGCAGTACTTC. Its translation is CASSLDRNEQYF.

This clonotype was counted many times. The chain recombines TRBV29-1 with TRBJ1-2; the D gene is possibly TRBD1 (5 bases). The CDR3 totals 14 residues. Trimming took off 6 bases at V and 5 bases at J, with 19 bases between the two ends. Germline V gene lookup returns CDR1 SQVTM and CDR2 ANQGSEA. CDR3 sequence: CSVWTGPASYGYTF. CDR3 coding DNA: TGCAGCGTCTGGACGGGACCCGCATCTTATGGCTACACCTTC.

The chain employs TRBV6-5 and TRBJ2-1, with D tentatively TRBD2 (6 bases). CDR1 is MNHEY and CDR2 is SVGAGI in the germline V gene. V was cut by 6 bases and J by 5 bases, with 20 bases left in between. This CDR3 comprises 16 residues. This chain's CDR3 is CASRQGRLVSHNEQFF. CDR3 DNA: TGTGCCAGCAGGCAGGGAAGACTAGTATCCCACAATGAGCAGTTCTTC.